The clone carrying this T cell receptor (beta chain) showed up just a few times. Its antigen remains unidentified. These data belong to a study of beta chain features in type 1 diabetes. General study points: Within each of all four CD4+ subsets, Type 1 diabetes patients had TCRB CDR3s that were moderately but significantly shorter.

The CDR3 contains 15 residues. CDR1 KGHSH and CDR2 LQKENI come from the germline V gene. V gave up 4 bases and J gave up 2 bases; unmatched junction bases: 3. The study reverse transcribed the entire isolated RNA, so it sequenced expressed TCRB transcripts. Assay: immunoSEQ multiplex PCR; the TCRdb copy retains only in-frame clones and omits some. Of over 500,000 clones in the sample, roughly a sixth were seen once. Specimen: naive CD4+ T cells from blood. This sequence was found in a young man in good health. The V and J genes are TRBV18 and TRBJ2-2; 8 nucleotides agree with TRBD2. In DNA form, the CDR3 reads TGTGCCAGCTCACAGGGACTAGACAACACCGGGGAGCTGTTTTTT. Encoded protein: CASSQGLDNTGELFF.